This TCR beta chain was recovered during a study of CD8+CD57+ T cells in acquired aplastic anemia. Whole-study context: DNA per sorted CD4+ or CD8+ sample ranged about 0.17 to 30 ug, averaging approximately 3.1 ug.

Before being chosen for sequencing, patients had shown CD8+CD57+ cell expansion by flow cytometry. The use of genomic DNA as template underpinned the TCR beta VDJ and CDR3 profiling. One entry per CDR3 protein results from TCRdb running MiXCR on the reads. The sample consists of fewer than 250,000 distinct CDR3 sequences, around half of them appearing once. Overall study results and limits: The same twenty-nine CD8+ CDR3 sequences occurred in patients and in controls.

V was pared by 6 bases and J by 7 bases, with 14 bases of the junction left unmatched. This CDR3 is 15 amino acids long. This clonotype was detected once. Its cognate antigen is unknown. Sequenced material: sorted CD4+, CD8+, or CD8+CD57+ T cells (not recorded which) from PBMCs. The V and J genes are TRBV12-3 or TRBV12-4 and TRBJ2-7; TRBD2 matches 8 bases. This sequence originates from a human donor with aplastic anemia. CDR3 sequence (DNA): TGTGCCAGCAGCCGTGAGGGCGGGGGGTTGAGGGAGCAGTACTTC. This gives the protein CASSREGGGLREQYF.